The sequence of this T cell receptor beta chain was determined in a study of blood T cell repertoires in COVID-19. Recruits, aged roughly 18 to 95 years, lived in 24 US areas. TCRdb's copy holds only in-frame clones and misses some; the assay was immunoSEQ multiplex PCR. The sample lists roughly 160,000 clones, roughly 84% occurring once. The V gene's germline CDR1 is LGHNA and CDR2 YSLEER. Trimming shortened V by 0 bases and J by 8 bases, and 11 bases separated the two germline ends. The CDR3 length is 14 residues. Sequencing was carried out using PBMCs or T cells enriched from blood (not recorded which). The sequence was obtained from a woman in her forties or fifties who had recovered from COVID-19. The chain is built from TRBV4-3 and TRBJ2-1, with D possibly matching TRBD2 (5 bases). As DNA, the CDR3 is TGCGCCAGCAGCCAAGATGCGCGGGCGGATGAGCAGTTCTTC. Its protein product is CASSQDARADEQFF.